This TCR beta chain is drawn from a study of T cell responses to AZD1222 COVID-19 vaccine. Notes on the study in general: The study identified only five to seven AZD1222 recipients as seropositive at baseline. Spike as a whole was targeted by vaccine-associated CD4 TCRs, dominant at 160-218 and 743-854. After the peak T cell response, and only then, were repertoires sampled. Spike-specific TCR breadth and depth rose after two AZD1222 doses.

Trimming took 2 bases from V and 0 from J, leaving 4 bases between them. The CDR3 totals 14 residues. Germline CDR1 and CDR2: MNHEY and SVGAGI. Sequencing was performed with immunoSEQ multiplex PCR; in TCRdb, only in-frame clones are kept and a portion is missing. The profile covers 100,000 to 120,000 clones, with roughly 89% appearing a single time and 2% to 2.5% taken by the ten largest. About this clone itself: Its antigen is still unknown.

The source of this sequence is an adult who received the AZD1222 COVID-19 vaccine. The V and J genes are TRBV6-5 and TRBJ1-4; D not resolved. This sample comprised peripheral blood, obtained 28 days after the second AZD1222 dose. The CDR3 nucleotides are TGTGCCAGCAGTTACGGCTCAACTAATGAAAAACTGTTTTTT. This encodes CASSYGSTNEKLFF.